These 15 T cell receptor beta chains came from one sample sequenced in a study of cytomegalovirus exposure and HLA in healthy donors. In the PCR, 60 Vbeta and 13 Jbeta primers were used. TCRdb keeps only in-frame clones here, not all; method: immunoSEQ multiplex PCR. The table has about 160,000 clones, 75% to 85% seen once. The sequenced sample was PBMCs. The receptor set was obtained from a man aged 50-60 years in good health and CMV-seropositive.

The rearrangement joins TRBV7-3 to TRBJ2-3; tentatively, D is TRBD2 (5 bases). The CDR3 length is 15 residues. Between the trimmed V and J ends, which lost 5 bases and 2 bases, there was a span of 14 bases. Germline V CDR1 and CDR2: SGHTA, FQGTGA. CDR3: CASSPRTGTTDTQYF. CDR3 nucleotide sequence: TGTGCCAGCAGCCCACGGACTGGAACCACAGATACGCAGTATTTT.

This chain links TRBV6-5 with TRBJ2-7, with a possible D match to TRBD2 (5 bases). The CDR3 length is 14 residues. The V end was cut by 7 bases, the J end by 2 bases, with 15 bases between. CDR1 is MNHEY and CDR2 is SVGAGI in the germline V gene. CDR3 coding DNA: TGTGCCAGCAAACGAGGGCTAGCTACCTACGAGCAGTACTTC. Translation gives CASKRGLATYEQYF.

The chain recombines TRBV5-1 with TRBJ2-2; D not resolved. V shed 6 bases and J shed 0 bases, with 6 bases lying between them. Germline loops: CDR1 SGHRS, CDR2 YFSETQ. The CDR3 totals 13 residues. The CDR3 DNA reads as TGCGCCAGCACCGAGGCGAACACCGGGGAGCTGTTTTTT. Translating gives CASTEANTGELFF.

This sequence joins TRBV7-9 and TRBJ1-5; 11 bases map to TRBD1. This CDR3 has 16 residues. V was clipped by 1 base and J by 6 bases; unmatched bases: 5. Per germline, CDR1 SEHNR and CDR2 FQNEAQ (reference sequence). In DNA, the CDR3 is TGTGCCAGCAGCTTAGATGGGACAGGGGGAGGTCAGCCCCAGCATTTT. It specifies CASSLDGTGGGQPQHF. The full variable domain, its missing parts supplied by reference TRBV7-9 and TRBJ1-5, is DTGVSQNPRHKITKRGQNVTFRCDPISEHNRLYWYRQTLGQGPEFLTYFQNEAQLEKSRLLSDRFSAERPKGSFSTLEIQRTEQGDSAMYLCASSLDGTGGGQPQHFGDGTRLSIL.

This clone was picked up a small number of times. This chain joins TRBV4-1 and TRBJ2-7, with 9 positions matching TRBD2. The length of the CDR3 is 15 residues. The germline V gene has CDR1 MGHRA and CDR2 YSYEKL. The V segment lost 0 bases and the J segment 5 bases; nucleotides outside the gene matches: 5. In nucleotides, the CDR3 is TGCGCCAGCAGCCAAGATATGGTAGCGGGAGACGAGCAGTACTTC. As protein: CASSQDMVAGDEQYF.

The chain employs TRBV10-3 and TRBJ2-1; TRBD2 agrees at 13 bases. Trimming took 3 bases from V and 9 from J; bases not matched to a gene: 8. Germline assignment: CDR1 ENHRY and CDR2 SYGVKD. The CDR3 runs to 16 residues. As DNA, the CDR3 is TGTGCCATCAGTGAAACCCCAGGACTAGCGGGAGTTGAGCAGTTCTTC. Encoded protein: CAISETPGLAGVEQFF.

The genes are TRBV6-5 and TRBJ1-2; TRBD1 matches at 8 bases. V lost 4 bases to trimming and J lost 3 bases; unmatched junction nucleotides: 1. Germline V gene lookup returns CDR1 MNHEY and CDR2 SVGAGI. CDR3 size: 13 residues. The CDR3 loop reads CASSSGQDYGYTF. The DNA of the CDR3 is TGTGCCAGCAGTTCGGGACAGGACTATGGCTACACCTTC.

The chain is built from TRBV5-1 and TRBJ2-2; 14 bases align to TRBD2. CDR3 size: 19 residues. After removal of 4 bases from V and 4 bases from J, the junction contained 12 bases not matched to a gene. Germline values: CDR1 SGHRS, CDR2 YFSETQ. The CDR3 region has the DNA TGCGCCAGCAGCCTCCGACTAGCGGGAGGGCAGTCGAGCACCGGGGAGCTGTTTTTT. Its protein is CASSLRLAGGQSSTGELFF.

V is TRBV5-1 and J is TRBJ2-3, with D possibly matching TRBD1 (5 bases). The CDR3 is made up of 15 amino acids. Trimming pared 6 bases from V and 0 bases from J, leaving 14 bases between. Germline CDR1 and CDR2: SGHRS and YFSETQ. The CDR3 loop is CASTPIGVSTDTQYF. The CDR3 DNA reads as TGCGCCAGCACCCCAATAGGGGTTAGCACAGATACGCAGTATTTT.

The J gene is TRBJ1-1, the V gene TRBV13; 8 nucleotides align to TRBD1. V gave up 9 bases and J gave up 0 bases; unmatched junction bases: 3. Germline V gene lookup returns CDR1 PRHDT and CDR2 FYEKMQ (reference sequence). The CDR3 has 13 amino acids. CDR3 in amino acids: CASRGQVNTEAFF. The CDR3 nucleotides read TGTGCCAGTCGGGGACAGGTGAACACTGAAGCTTTCTTT.

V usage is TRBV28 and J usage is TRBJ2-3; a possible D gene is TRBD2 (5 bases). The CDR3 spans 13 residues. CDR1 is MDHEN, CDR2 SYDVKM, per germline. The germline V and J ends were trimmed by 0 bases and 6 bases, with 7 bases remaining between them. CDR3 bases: TGTGCCAGCAGTTTATGGAGGGCGGATACGCAGTATTTT. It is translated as CASSLWRADTQYF.

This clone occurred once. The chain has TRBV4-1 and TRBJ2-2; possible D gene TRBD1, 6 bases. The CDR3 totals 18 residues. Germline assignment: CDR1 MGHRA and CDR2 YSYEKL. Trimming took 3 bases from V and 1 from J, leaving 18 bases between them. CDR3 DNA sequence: TGCGCCAGCAGCCAGCGACAGGCCGATGTTCTGAACACCGGGGAGCTGTTTTTT. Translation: CASSQRQADVLNTGELFF.

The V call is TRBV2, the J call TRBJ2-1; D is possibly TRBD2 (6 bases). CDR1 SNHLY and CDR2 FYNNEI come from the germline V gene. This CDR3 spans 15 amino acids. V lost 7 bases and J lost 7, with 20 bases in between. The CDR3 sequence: CASMGGDPNRNEQFF. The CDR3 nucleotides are TGTGCCAGCATGGGCGGGGACCCCAATCGAAATGAGCAGTTCTTC. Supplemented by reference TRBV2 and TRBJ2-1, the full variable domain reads EPEVTQTPSHQVTQMGQEVILRCVPISNHLYFYWYRQILGQKVEFLVSFYNNEISEKSEIFDDQFSVERPDGSNFTLKIRSTKLEDSAMYFCASMGGDPNRNEQFFGPGTRLTVL.

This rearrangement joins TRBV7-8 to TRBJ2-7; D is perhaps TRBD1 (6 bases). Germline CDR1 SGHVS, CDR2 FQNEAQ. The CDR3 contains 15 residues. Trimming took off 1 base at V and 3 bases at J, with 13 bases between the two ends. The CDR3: CASSLEPGTNYEQYF. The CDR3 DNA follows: TGTGCCAGCAGCTTAGAACCCGGGACAAACTACGAGCAGTACTTC.

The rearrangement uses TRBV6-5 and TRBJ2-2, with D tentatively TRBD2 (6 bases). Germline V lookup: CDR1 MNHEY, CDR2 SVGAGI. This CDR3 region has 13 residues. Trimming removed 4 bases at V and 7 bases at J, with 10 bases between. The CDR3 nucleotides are TGTGCCAGCAGTTGGGGGGAGCACGGGGAGCTGTTTTTT. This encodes CASSWGEHGELFF.